Each of the 25 T cell receptor beta chains below was sequenced from the same sample in a study of blood T cell repertoires in COVID-19. Sequenced by immunoSEQ multiplex PCR; TCRdb stores in-frame clones only, minus some. This table has under 300,000 clones, around 89% appearing once. The specimen sequenced was PBMCs or T cells enriched from blood (not recorded which). These receptors originate from a man aged 40-49 years who had recovered from COVID-19.

The chain couples TRBV13 to TRBJ2-7, with TRBD2 matching over 15 bases. This CDR3 is built from 18 residues. Germline CDR1 and CDR2: PRHDT and FYEKMQ (reference sequence). V was clipped by 4 bases and J by 7 bases; unmatched bases: 14. The CDR3 here is CASSSGLAGGPVVGEQYF. The DNA of the CDR3 is TGTGCCAGCAGCTCCGGACTAGCGGGAGGGCCCGTGGTGGGGGAGCAGTACTTC.

The rearrangement uses TRBV13 and TRBJ2-7, with a weak D call TRBD1 (6 bases). V shed 0 bases and J shed 3 bases, with 15 bases lying between them. Germline lookup yields CDR1 PRHDT and CDR2 FYEKMQ (reference sequence). The CDR3 runs 16 residues. The CDR3 region has the DNA TGTGCCAGCAGCTTAGGAGGGGGTACGCCAAACTACGAGCAGTACTTC. Translating gives CASSLGGGTPNYEQYF.

This clone has only one observation. CDR3 sequence: CASSQDGTPPGGGQPQHF. The CDR3, as DNA: TGTGCCAGCAGCCAAGACGGTACACCGCCAGGGGGCGGTCAGCCCCAGCATTTT. This sequence joins TRBV3-1 (or the pseudogene TRBV3-2) and TRBJ1-5; TRBD1 matches 8 bases. V lost 0 bases to trimming and J lost 6 bases; unmatched junction nucleotides: 13. Germline-derived CDR1 and CDR2 are LGHDT and YNNKEL (reference sequence). CDR3 length: 18 residues.

The chain is built from TRBV5-8 and TRBJ2-7; 10 bases agree with TRBD2. Germline V gene lookup returns CDR1 SGHTS and CDR2 YDEGEE. Trimming took 2 bases from V and 8 from J; bases not matched to a gene: 7. This CDR3 contains 14 residues. This CDR3 reads CASSFGAGGFKQYF. CDR3 coding DNA: TGTGCCAGCAGCTTTGGAGCGGGGGGGTTCAAGCAGTACTTC.

This clone appeared a single time. The chain is built from TRBV4-3 and TRBJ2-7; TRBD1 might be the D (5 bases). V gave up 0 bases and J gave up 3 bases, with 9 bases separating them. Germline CDR1 LGHNA, CDR2 YSLEER. The CDR3 covers 14 residues. The CDR3 nucleotides are TGCGCCAGCAGCCAAGATACAGGTGGCTACGAGCAGTACTTC. Its translation is CASSQDTGGYEQYF.

The V gene is TRBV18, the J gene TRBJ2-1; tentative D call: TRBD1 (5 bases). Germline lookup yields CDR1 KGHSH and CDR2 LQKENI. Trimming took 2 bases from V and 1 from J, leaving 9 bases between them. This CDR3 is built from 15 residues. This chain's CDR3 is CASSPDSESYNEQFF. CDR3 DNA sequence: TGTGCCAGCTCACCAGACAGTGAGTCCTACAATGAGCAGTTCTTC.

In regard to this clone: The same CDR3 can be traced to other DNA sequences in this sample. The chain employs TRBV18 and TRBJ1-4; D unclear. Germline assignment: CDR1 KGHSH and CDR2 LQKENI. Trimming shortened V by 2 bases and J by 0 bases, and 4 bases separated the two germline ends. The CDR3 is 14 amino acids. The CDR3 loop is CASSPSATNEKLFF. In DNA, the CDR3 is TGTGCCAGCTCACCATCAGCAACTAATGAAAAACTGTTTTTT.

This chain uses TRBV25-1 with TRBJ1-4; no definite D call. Germline CDR1 and CDR2: MGHDK and SYGVNS. Trimming took off 1 base at V and 2 bases at J, with 14 bases between the two ends. This CDR3 region has 17 residues. The DNA for the CDR3 is TGTGCCAGCAGTGAATTGTACGCGGGAAAGACTAATGAAAAACTGTTTTTT. Translating it yields CASSELYAGKTNEKLFF.

The rearrangement uses TRBV6-1 and TRBJ2-1; D is unclear. Trimming removed 1 base from V and 7 bases from J, with 8 bases in between. The CDR3 runs 13 residues. CDR1 MNHNS and CDR2 SASEGT come from the germline V gene. In DNA form, the CDR3 reads TGTGCCAGCAGTGAAGACTTCCGGAATGAGCAGTTCTTC. This sequence encodes CASSEDFRNEQFF.

This clone has more than one count but fewer than ten. This rearrangement joins TRBV19 to TRBJ1-5, with 8 bases that match TRBD1. The germline CDR1 and CDR2 sequences are LNHDA and SQIVND (reference sequence). Trimming took 1 base from V and 7 from J; bases not matched to a gene: 9. CDR3 length equals 16 residues. For the CDR3, the DNA is TGTGCCAGTAGTATAGGAAGGCAGGGGGCAGGACAGCCCCAGCATTTT. Residues: CASSIGRQGAGQPQHF.

There are a few counts of this clone. The V gene is TRBV28, the J gene TRBJ1-1; 7 nucleotides agree with TRBD1. CDR1 and CDR2 (germline): MDHEN, SYDVKM. The CDR3 totals 14 residues. Trimming cost V 3 bases and J 5 bases; bases outside gene matches: 6. The DNA of the CDR3 is TGTGCCAGCAGTTTGGGCAGGGGGTTTACTGAAGCTTTCTTT. Amino acid sequence: CASSLGRGFTEAFF.

This chain uses TRBV9 with TRBJ2-1; 9 bases match TRBD2. V gave up 7 bases and J gave up 3 bases; unmatched junction bases: 5. CDR3 length: 14 residues. CDR1 is SGDLS, CDR2 YYNGEE, per germline. The CDR3 DNA reads TGTGCCAGCGGGGTAGCGGGAGTCTACAATGAGCAGTTCTTC. Its translation: CASGVAGVYNEQFF.

The J gene is TRBJ1-2, the V gene TRBV28; unclear D gene. CDR1 is MDHEN, CDR2 SYDVKM, per germline. The CDR3 runs to 12 residues. V was pared by 3 bases and J by 9 bases, with 11 bases between. The CDR3 reads CASSLWALSYTF. The CDR3 nucleotides are TGTGCCAGCAGTTTGTGGGCCCTGAGCTACACCTTC.

This clone occurred once. The chain combines TRBV7-3 with TRBJ1-1, with TRBD1 as a possible D gene (5 bases). The CDR3 length is 15 residues. The V end lost 4 bases, the J end lost 1 base, and 13 bases lay between the germline ends. Germline assignment: CDR1 SGHTA and CDR2 FQGTGA. The CDR3 reads CASSSADMRNTEAFF. DNA for the CDR3: TGTGCCAGCAGCTCTGCGGACATGAGGAACACTGAAGCTTTCTTT. Filled out from reference TRBV7-3 and TRBJ1-1, the complete variable domain reads GAGVSQTPSNKVTEKGKYVELRCDPISGHTALYWYRQSLGQGPEFLIYFQGTGAADDSGLPNDRFFAVRPEGSVSTLKIQRTERGDSAVYLCASSSADMRNTEAFFGQGTRLTVV.

The chain combines TRBV28 with TRBJ1-1; a possible D gene is TRBD1 (5 bases). The CDR3 consists of 13 residues. CDR1 is MDHEN, CDR2 SYDVKM, per germline. The ends were cut back, 3 bases at V and 11 bases at J, with 16 bases in the middle. The CDR3 region has the DNA TGTGCCAGCAGTTTGGGGGGGACTCTCCGGGCTTTCTTT. Its protein is CASSLGGTLRAFF.

With respect to this clone: This CDR3 is also generated by other DNA sequences in the sample. The chain has TRBV3-1 (or the pseudogene TRBV3-2) and TRBJ2-3; weak D call: TRBD1 (5 bases). Between the trimmed V and J ends, which lost 0 bases and 3 bases, there was a span of 10 bases. The CDR3 has 15 residues. Germline CDR1 LGHDT, CDR2 YNNKEL (reference sequence). For the CDR3, the DNA is TGTGCCAGCAGCCAAGATCTTGCAGGGACAGATACGCAGTATTTT. Amino acid sequence: CASSQDLAGTDTQYF.

V and J are TRBV19 and TRBJ1-4; TRBD1 aligns across 7 bases. This CDR3 region has 15 residues. Germline CDR1 reads LNHDA; CDR2 reads SQIVND (reference sequence). With V trimmed by 5 bases and J by 4 bases, 7 bases remained unmatched. CDR3 DNA: TGTGCCAGTAGTGGAAGGGACAGAAGTAATGAAAAACTGTTTTTT. It specifies CASSGRDRSNEKLFF.

The chain has TRBV11-3 and TRBJ2-7; tentatively, D is TRBD1 (6 bases). V lost 5 bases and J lost 5, with 19 bases in between. Looked up from germline, CDR1 is SGHNT and CDR2 is YENEEA. This CDR3 region has 15 residues. CDR3 nucleotides: TGTGCCAGCAGCCCCAGGGGTCGCACTGGGAACGAGCAGTACTTC. Protein: CASSPRGRTGNEQYF.

The gene calls are TRBV6-1 and TRBJ1-6; TRBD1 aligns across 7 bases. With 3 bases clipped from V and 4 bases from J, the junction kept 6 bases outside the gene matches. Germline CDR1 and CDR2: MNHNS and SASEGT. This CDR3 comprises 16 residues. The CDR3 DNA follows: TGTGCCAGCAGTGAGAGACAGGGTGTATATAATTCACCCCTCCACTTT. This codes for CASSERQGVYNSPLHF.

The count of this clone is one. The V call is TRBV6-1, the J call TRBJ1-5; D unresolved. Germline CDR1 is MNHNS and CDR2 is SASEGT. The CDR3 runs 17 residues. V was cut by 2 bases and J by 3 bases, with 17 bases left in between. CDR3 nucleotide sequence: TGTGCCAGCAGTGAAACACCCGACATACTCCCCAATCAGCCCCAGCATTTT. This gives the protein CASSETPDILPNQPQHF.

The V and J genes are TRBV6-5 and TRBJ2-5, with TRBD1 as a possible D gene (6 bases). This CDR3 has 11 amino acids. V lost 6 bases to trimming and J lost 4 bases, with 6 bases between them. The germline V gene encodes CDR1 MNHEY and CDR2 SVGAGI. As DNA, the CDR3 is TGTGCCAGCAGACAGGGAGAGACCCAGTACTTC. This gives the protein CASRQGETQYF.

V gene TRBV19 combines with J gene TRBJ2-7; no clear D gene. Germline lookup yields CDR1 LNHDA and CDR2 SQIVND (reference sequence). Trimming took 7 bases from V and 2 from J, leaving 21 bases between them. The CDR3 runs to 16 residues. CDR3 loop: CASTESFDIVTYEQYF. CDR3 nucleotide sequence: TGTGCCAGTACCGAATCCTTCGACATAGTAACCTACGAGCAGTACTTC.

The rearrangement uses TRBV27 and TRBJ1-2, with 7 bases that match TRBD1. V gave up 4 bases and J gave up 0 bases; unmatched junction bases: 2. Germline V gene data show CDR1 as MNHEY and CDR2 as SMNVEV (reference sequence). The CDR3 is made up of 14 amino acids. In DNA, the CDR3 is TGTGCCAGCAGTTGGGACAGCACTAACTATGGCTACACCTTC. Protein: CASSWDSTNYGYTF.

J is TRBJ2-7 and V is TRBV19; TRBD2 matches 9 bases. CDR3 length: 15 residues. Germline V gene sequence: CDR1 LNHDA, CDR2 SQIVND (reference sequence). V lost 5 bases to trimming and J lost 4 bases; unmatched junction nucleotides: 9. In DNA form, the CDR3 reads TGTGCCAGTAGTCCTCAAGGCGCGGGAGGGTACGAGCAGTACTTC. It specifies CASSPQGAGGYEQYF.

V is TRBV6-5 and J is TRBJ2-7; D might be TRBD2 (5 bases). This CDR3 is 15 amino acids long. Germline CDR1 is MNHEY and CDR2 is SVGAGI. Trimming pared 0 bases from V and 2 bases from J, leaving 11 bases between. CDR3 bases: TGTGCCAGCAGTTACTCGAGTCTGGGAGCCTACGAGCAGTACTTC. Protein sequence: CASSYSSLGAYEQYF.